The present T cell receptor beta chain was sequenced within a study of post-analysis software for immune sequencing data. Background on the study: Relapsing-remitting, secondary progressive and progressive-relapsing forms made up the multiple sclerosis disease courses. Regarding the study as a whole: Roughly 5 TRBV segments, TRBV5-6, TRBV5-1 and TRBV20-1 among them, were found more frequent in patients than controls.

Comments on this clonotype: As yet, its antigen is unknown.

Sequencing libraries made from TCR beta cDNA carried unique molecular identifiers. TCRdb redid the calling of the PCR reads with MiXCR, one entry per CDR3 protein. The sample lists around 400,000 distinct CDR3 sequences, around a third occurring once. Germline V gives CDR1 SEHNR, CDR2 FQNEAQ (reference sequence). The CDR3 sequence is 17 residues long. V lost 7 bases, J lost 0 bases, and 19 bases lay in between. The clonotype was recovered from a girl between 5 and 17 years old with multiple sclerosis. Sequencing was carried out using blood. The chain links TRBV7-9 to TRBJ2-1; unclear D gene. In nucleotides, the CDR3 is TGTGCCAGCACCTTCCTATTCGGCGAGAGCTCCTACAATGAGCAGTTCTTC. Amino acid sequence: CASTFLFGESSYNEQFF.